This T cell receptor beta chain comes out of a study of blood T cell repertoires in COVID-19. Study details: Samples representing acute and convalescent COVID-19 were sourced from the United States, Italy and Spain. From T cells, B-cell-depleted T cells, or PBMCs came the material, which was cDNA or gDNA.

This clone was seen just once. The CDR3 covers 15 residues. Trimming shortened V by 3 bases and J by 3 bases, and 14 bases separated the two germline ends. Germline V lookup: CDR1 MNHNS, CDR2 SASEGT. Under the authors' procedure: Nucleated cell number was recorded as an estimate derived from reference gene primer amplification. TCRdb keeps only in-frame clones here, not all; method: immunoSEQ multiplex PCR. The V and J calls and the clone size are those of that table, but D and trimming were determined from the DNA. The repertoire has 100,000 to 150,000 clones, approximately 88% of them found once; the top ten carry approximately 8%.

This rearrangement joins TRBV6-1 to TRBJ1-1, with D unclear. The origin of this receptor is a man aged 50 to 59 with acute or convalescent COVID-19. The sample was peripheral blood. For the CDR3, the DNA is TGTGCCAGCAGTGAGTACAGTACTCTCGACACTGAAGCTTTCTTT. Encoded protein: CASSEYSTLDTEAFF.